This T cell receptor (beta chain) appears in the sequencing data of a study of OX40 agonist ivuxolimab in advanced cancers. Study context: The patients received agonistic anti-OX40 (CD134) antibody ivuxolimab.

A history of autoimmune disease or systemic immunosuppression excluded patients. The study, taken as a whole, reports: Blood T cells, both CD4+ and CD8+, expanded clonally by week 6 at 0.1 to 3.0 mg/kg. Low levels of normalized T-cell clonal expansion also appeared in some nonresponders.

TCRdb keeps only in-frame clones here, not all; method: immunoSEQ multiplex PCR. The table has around 95,000 clones, around 93% seen once. Details on this clone: Its antigen is as yet unknown.

Germline loops: CDR1 SGHNT, CDR2 YYREEE (reference sequence). V dropped 3 bases and J dropped 2; count of bases not matched to a gene: 6. CDR3 length equals 16 residues. The source of this sequence is an adult with an advanced solid tumor such as melanoma, head and neck, liver or kidney cancer. The chain has TRBV5-4 and TRBJ2-5; TRBD2 agrees at 11 bases. The source was CD4+ or CD8+ T cells sorted from blood, collected in a trial of the OX40 agonist ivuxolimab. The CDR3 loop is CASSSLAGGSQETQYF. The CDR3 region has the DNA TGTGCCAGCAGCTCTTTAGCGGGAGGGTCTCAAGAGACCCAGTACTTC.